Included here is one TCR beta chain sequence, with context. Its specificity is unknown. Positively selected for CCR7, the CD45RO-negative cells used as naive CD8 cells excluded terminally differentiated effector memory CD45RA+ cells. The CDR3 is 11 residues long. The V gene's germline CDR1 is SGHKS and CDR2 YYEKEE (reference sequence). Deletions cut 4 bases from V and 3 bases from J, with 2 bases between. This specimen comes from a study of shared clonotypes between healthy human individuals. Points from the study as a whole: Four donors had about 5% of their naive CD4 clonotypes in common. Unshared clonotypes carried lower generation probabilities than those common to all four donors.

DNA at 200 ng, tens of thousands of T cell genomes, went into sorted-subset replicate PCRs. In the original workflow: ImmunoSEQ yielded junction-only sequences lacking quality scores, so filtering differed. This table comes from immunoSEQ multiplex PCR, and its TCRdb copy is limited to in-frame clones, with some not included. D and trimming were read from the DNA, whereas the V and J calls and clone size are those reported in that table. Of under 600,000 clones in the sample, roughly 98% are singletons; the top ten hold 0.3%. This sequence joins TRBV5-5 and TRBJ2-1; D is uncertain. Sequences were obtained from naive CD8+ T cells sorted from blood. This TCR was sampled from a man younger than 40 in good health. CDR3 sequence: CASSHYNEQFF. The CDR3 DNA reads TGTGCCAGCAGCCACTACAATGAGCAGTTCTTC.